Below are 30 T cell receptor beta chains sequenced from a single sample in a study of T cells in Graves' hyperthyroidism and ophthalmopathy. The TCR beta CDR3 regions underwent amplification using RNA transcripts as the source. The study used the HTBI primer set for a first-round RT-PCR of the TCR CDR3. One entry per CDR3 protein results from TCRdb running MiXCR on the multiplex PCR reads. Of 400,000 to 550,000 distinct CDR3 sequences listed, roughly 25% are singletons. The specimen sequenced was blood. The receptor source for this set is a woman in her twenties or thirties with Graves' ophthalmopathy.

Many counts were recorded for this clonotype. The chain links TRBV28 to TRBJ2-7; 10 bases match TRBD2. The trim removed 0 bases at V and 3 bases at J, leaving 2 bases unmatched. The germline V gene encodes CDR1 MDHEN and CDR2 SYDVKM. The CDR3 runs 15 residues. The CDR3 nucleotides are TGTGCCAGCAGTTTATGGGCTAGCGGGAGCTACGAGCAGTACTTC. Its translation is CASSLWASGSYEQYF.

This chain joins TRBV19 and TRBJ1-1; 7 bases align to TRBD1. Trimming at V came to 7 bases and at J to 3 bases, leaving 14 bases not matched to a gene. This CDR3 is 16 amino acids long. Germline values: CDR1 LNHDA, CDR2 SQIVND (reference sequence). For the CDR3, the DNA is TGTGCCAGTACCATAAGAACAGGGGTATCGGACACTGAAGCTTTCTTT. This translates into CASTIRTGVSDTEAFF.

V is TRBV2 and J is TRBJ1-1; unclear D gene. This CDR3 contains 14 residues. Germline assignment: CDR1 SNHLY and CDR2 FYNNEI. V dropped 6 bases and J dropped 0 bases, with 11 bases sitting between them. The CDR3 bases are TGTGCCAGCAGCTCCACACGGGTGAACACTGAAGCTTTCTTT. Its protein product is CASSSTRVNTEAFF.

At least ten counts were recorded for this clonotype. The chain has TRBV11-2 and TRBJ1-2; D is unresolved. Trimming took 3 bases from V and 10 from J, leaving 12 bases between them. Germline CDR1 is SGHAT and CDR2 is FQNNGV. The CDR3 extends over 12 amino acids. The CDR3 reads CASSFGLNNYTF. The CDR3 DNA follows: TGTGCCAGCAGCTTCGGGCTAAATAACTACACCTTC.

This clonotype was counted at least ten times. The CDR3 DNA reads as TGTGCCAGCAGTTTTACAGGGAGCTCCTACGAGCAGTACTTC. This translates into CASSFTGSSYEQYF. This rearrangement joins TRBV27 to TRBJ2-7; a weak D match, TRBD1 (6 bases). Trimming removed 3 bases at V and 0 bases at J, with 9 bases between. CDR1 is MNHEY and CDR2 is SMNVEV in the germline V gene (reference sequence). CDR3 length: 14 residues.

This clonotype came up many times. This sequence joins TRBV5-1 and TRBJ1-5, with TRBD1 matching 7 bases. The CDR3 sequence is 15 residues long. The germline V gene has CDR1 SGHRS and CDR2 YFSETQ. The trim removed 0 bases at V and 3 bases at J, leaving 3 bases unmatched. CDR3 in DNA: TGCGCCAGCAGCTTGGGGGACAGTATCAATCAGCCCCAGCATTTT. Translating gives CASSLGDSINQPQHF.

V and J are TRBV29-1 and TRBJ2-5, with D tentatively TRBD1 or TRBD2 (5 bases each). Germline V gene sequence: CDR1 SQVTM, CDR2 ANQGSEA. CDR3 length: 11 residues. CDR3 amino acids: CKGWGLETQYF. The DNA of the CDR3 is TGCAAAGGTTGGGGGTTAGAGACCCAGTACTTC.

The rearrangement joins TRBV27 to TRBJ1-6, with 12 bases lining up with TRBD1. The V and J ends lost 5 bases and 10 bases, in that order; junction bases with no gene match: 9. CDR1 MNHEY and CDR2 SMNVEV come from the germline V gene (reference sequence). The length of the CDR3 is 16 residues. In DNA form, the CDR3 reads TGTGCCAGCAGTCCCGGGACAGGGGGCGCGAGGTCACCCCTCCACTTT. It yields the protein CASSPGTGGARSPLHF.

This clonotype occurred many times. The chain links TRBV11-2 to TRBJ2-7; D not resolved. With 5 bases removed from V and 3 bases from J, the gap between germline ends came to 11 bases. This CDR3 region has 13 residues. Germline values: CDR1 SGHAT, CDR2 FQNNGV. Here the CDR3 reads CASSGVGIYEQYF. The CDR3 nucleotides are TGTGCCAGCAGCGGAGTGGGGATCTACGAGCAGTACTTC.

This clonotype was seen at least ten times. This chain links TRBV5-1 with TRBJ1-5; D perhaps matches TRBD1 (5 bases). The CDR3 covers 14 residues. The germline CDR1 and CDR2 sequences are SGHRS and YFSETQ. Trimming removed 4 bases from V and 2 bases from J, with 10 bases in between. CDR3 residues: CASSAGGGNQPQHF. CDR3 DNA: TGCGCCAGCAGCGCGGGGGGGGGCAATCAGCCCCAGCATTTT.

The chain recombines TRBV6-5 with TRBJ1-5; TRBD1 matches 10 bases. The CDR3 has 17 amino acids. Germline CDR1 is MNHEY and CDR2 is SVGAGI. After removal of 4 bases from V and 4 bases from J, the junction contained 10 bases not matched to a gene. The CDR3 DNA is TGTGCCAGCAGTTCCGCCTACGGGACAGGGGAGAATCAGCCCCAGCATTTT. It specifies CASSSAYGTGENQPQHF.

This clonotype was recorded many times. The chain links TRBV10-3 to TRBJ2-1; 9 positions agree with TRBD1. Germline V gene sequence: CDR1 ENHRY, CDR2 SYGVKD. The CDR3 loop spans 15 amino acids. V lost 4 bases and J lost 1; bases outside the gene matches: 2. The CDR3 nucleotides are TGTGCCATCAGTGCCGGGACAGGGTCCTACAATGAGCAGTTCTTC. This codes for CAISAGTGSYNEQFF.

The chain recombines TRBV30 with TRBJ2-3, with D perhaps TRBD2 (6 bases). This CDR3 contains 13 residues. CDR1 and CDR2 (germline): GTSNPN, SVGIG (reference sequence). V was trimmed by 4 bases and J by 6 bases, leaving 14 bases between them. This chain's CDR3 is CAWIRGVPDTQYF. The CDR3 DNA follows: TGTGCCTGGATTCGCGGGGTCCCGGATACGCAGTATTTT.

The genes are TRBV15 and TRBJ2-5; a weak D match, TRBD2 (6 bases). Germline V gene data show CDR1 as LNHNV and CDR2 as YYDKDF (reference sequence). The CDR3 loop spans 15 amino acids. Trimming removed 0 bases from V and 5 bases from J, with 13 bases in between. This chain's CDR3 is CATSRDRPGRETQYF. The CDR3 coding sequence is TGTGCCACCAGCAGAGATCGACCGGGGAGGGAGACCCAGTACTTC. The full variable domain, with the rest looked up from reference TRBV15 and TRBJ2-5, is DAMVIQNPRYQVTQFGKPVTLSCSQTLNHNVMYWYQQKSSQAPKLLFHYYDKDFNNEADTPDNFQSRRPNTSFCFLDIRSPGLGDTAMYLCATSRDRPGRETQYFGPGTRLLVL.

There are many counts of this clonotype. V and J are TRBV2 and TRBJ1-3, with D perhaps TRBD1 (5 bases). CDR1 and CDR2 (germline): SNHLY, FYNNEI. V lost 8 bases and J 11 bases, leaving 19 bases between the germline ends. The CDR3 is 13 amino acids. CDR3 sequence reads: CASVRAETAPIYF. The CDR3 DNA reads TGTGCCAGCGTCCGGGCAGAGACAGCACCCATATATTTT.

This clonotype was seen repeatedly, ten times or more. This chain links TRBV12-3 or TRBV12-4 with TRBJ2-7; 9 positions match TRBD1. J was trimmed by 8 bases and V by 7 bases; bases with no gene match: 9. The CDR3 covers 13 residues. CDR3 sequence: CASKGQGFMKQYF. The CDR3, as DNA: TGTGCCAGCAAGGGACAGGGATTTATGAAGCAGTACTTC.

At least ten counts were recorded for this clonotype. The chain couples TRBV18 to TRBJ1-1; no firm D call. V was cut by 3 bases and J by 1 base, with 9 bases left in between. Per germline, CDR1 KGHSH and CDR2 LQKENI. This CDR3 is 14 amino acids long. The CDR3 DNA reads TGTGCCAGCTCACCGGGTTCTCCGAACACTGAAGCTTTCTTT. This gives the protein CASSPGSPNTEAFF. Variable domain in full (rest from reference TRBV18 and TRBJ1-1): NAGVMQNPRHLVRRRGQEARLRCSPMKGHSHVYWYRQLPEEGLKFMVYLQKENIIDESGMPKERFSAEFPKEGPSILRIQQVVRGDSAAYFCASSPGSPNTEAFFGQGTRLTVV.

The table lists this clonotype with many counts. The J gene is TRBJ1-2, the V gene TRBV25-1; no definite D call. Germline values: CDR1 MGHDK, CDR2 SYGVNS. CDR3 size: 16 residues. With 1 base removed from V and 5 bases from J, the gap between germline ends came to 17 bases. The CDR3 sequence is CASSEWRVGAAYGYTF. DNA for the CDR3: TGTGCCAGCAGTGAATGGAGGGTCGGAGCAGCTTATGGCTACACCTTC.

Comments on this clonotype: The missing conserved phenylalanine or tryptophan at the end of this CDR3 makes a read error likely. The DNA is left out, because the CDR3 cannot be placed on it with certainty; the CDR3 is given as TCRdb lists it. The chain carries TRBV7-2 and TRBJ1-2; the listed D gene, TRBD1, was not tested against the DNA. CDR1 is SGHTA and CDR2 is FQGNSA in the germline V gene. The CDR3 region is 13 residues in length, termini included. CDR3: CASSLTGSYGYSY.

This clonotype has at least ten counts. The V gene is TRBV6-5, the J gene TRBJ1-2; D unresolved. Trimming stripped 3 bases from V and 3 bases from J, with 14 bases between. The CDR3 is 15 amino acids. CDR1 MNHEY and CDR2 SVGAGI come from the germline V gene. CDR3 sequence: CASSYSAFPDYGYTF. CDR3 coding DNA: TGTGCCAGCAGTTATTCAGCTTTTCCCGACTATGGCTACACCTTC.

Many counts were recorded for this clonotype. The CDR3 DNA is TGTGCCAGCAGTTATACTAGCGGGGGGGGATCACAAGAGACCCAGTACTTC. It specifies CASSYTSGGGSQETQYF. This chain uses TRBV6-5 with TRBJ2-5; 13 bases fit TRBD2. The CDR3 spans 17 residues. Germline lookup yields CDR1 MNHEY and CDR2 SVGAGI. V was pared by 3 bases and J by 2 bases, with 6 bases of the junction left unmatched.

This clonotype was seen many times. The genes are TRBV6-1 and TRBJ2-2, with TRBD1 identical over 9 bases. The length of the CDR3 is 16 residues. Germline V lookup: CDR1 MNHNS, CDR2 SASEGT. The trim removed 6 bases at V and 4 bases at J, leaving 9 bases unmatched. The CDR3 loop is CASRVTGGGSTGELFF. The CDR3 DNA reads TGTGCCAGCAGAGTTACAGGGGGCGGGAGCACCGGGGAGCTGTTTTTT.

This clonotype was counted at least ten times. The CDR3 DNA follows: TGTGCCAGCAGGACAGCTATCTCCTACGAGCAGTACTTC. As protein: CASRTAISYEQYF. The chain carries TRBV5-6 and TRBJ2-7; possible D gene TRBD1, 5 bases. The V end lost 5 bases, the J end lost 0 bases, and 9 bases lay between the germline ends. There are 13 residues in the CDR3. In germline, CDR1 is SGHDT, CDR2 YYEEEE.

A word on this clonotype: One end of the junction does not line up with germline, which may come from a read error. The chain joins TRBV10-3 to TRBJ2-7; 7 bases are shared with TRBD1. The CDR3 totals 13 residues. Germline assignment: CDR1 ENHRY and CDR2 SYGVKD. The chain's CDR3 is CAINEGQNYEQYF. The CDR3 nucleotides are TGTGCCATCAATGAGGGACAGAACTACGAGCAGTACTTC.

This clonotype has a count of ten or more. This chain joins TRBV5-1 and TRBJ1-3, with TRBD1 as a possible D gene (6 bases). The V gene's germline CDR1 is SGHRS and CDR2 YFSETQ. V lost 5 bases to trimming and J lost 0 bases, with 12 bases between them. This CDR3 has 15 residues. The CDR3 DNA follows: TGCGCCAGCAGTCTCTGGGGGGCCTCTGGAAACACCATATATTTT. Residues: CASSLWGASGNTIYF.

There are many counts of this clonotype. In DNA form, the CDR3 reads TGTGCCTGGAGTGTGGAAGGGAACACTGAAGCTTTCTTT. Its translation: CAWSVEGNTEAFF. The genes are TRBV30 and TRBJ1-1; D unresolved. The V and J ends lost 0 bases and 1 base respectively, with 6 bases between them. The CDR3 extends over 13 amino acids. CDR1 is GTSNPN, CDR2 SVGIG, per germline (reference sequence).

This clonotype was recorded many times. The chain employs TRBV7-2 and TRBJ1-5; 8 bases agree with TRBD1. Germline trimming cut 4 bases from V and 4 bases from J; bases unmatched to any gene: 3. This CDR3 is built from 14 residues. CDR1 and CDR2 from the germline V gene are SGHTA and FQGNSA. As DNA, the CDR3 is TGTGCCAGCAGCTCACGGACAGGGAATCAGCCCCAGCATTTT. Translation: CASSSRTGNQPQHF.

This clonotype has ten or more counts. The chain joins TRBV10-3 to TRBJ2-5; 9 bases align to TRBD1. This CDR3 comprises 16 residues. J gave up 2 bases and V 3 bases, and 7 bases lay outside the gene matches. Germline V gene data show CDR1 as ENHRY and CDR2 as SYGVKD. The CDR3, as DNA: TGTGCCATCAGTGACCATGGACAGGGGAGTCAAGAGACCCAGTACTTC. Protein sequence: CAISDHGQGSQETQYF.

This clonotype was counted ten times or more. V and J are TRBV6-5 and TRBJ2-7, with 7 bases aligning to TRBD1. The germline CDR1 and CDR2 sequences are MNHEY and SVGAGI. V dropped 6 bases and J dropped 3; count of bases not matched to a gene: 8. The CDR3 contains 14 residues. CDR3 in amino acids: CASSSGQWFYEQYF. The CDR3 DNA follows: TGTGCCAGCAGCTCGGGACAGTGGTTCTACGAGCAGTACTTC.

The chain recombines TRBV29-1 with TRBJ2-7; possibly TRBD1 for D (6 bases). This CDR3 is 12 amino acids long. Germline V gene data show CDR1 as SQVTM and CDR2 as ANQGSEA. The germline V and J ends were trimmed by 5 bases and 7 bases, with 15 bases remaining between them. The CDR3 sequence is CSVMTGPREQYF. CDR3 bases: TGCAGCGTTATGACAGGCCCTCGTGAGCAGTACTTC.